This T cell receptor beta chain is from a study of T cell repertoires in cytomegalovirus infection. The overall study: From public TCR beta signatures came an indication of both CMV infection and matching HLA type. Points from the study as a whole: The study identified carriers of CMV plus the relevant HLA from cumulative public TCR beta family frequency.

On this clonotype itself: Its specificity is not known.

The length of the CDR3 is 13 residues. V was shortened by 4 bases and J by 5 bases, with 14 bases between the two germline ends. In germline, CDR1 is SQVTM, CDR2 ANQGSEA. TCRdb independently ran MiXCR on the reads; one entry per CDR3 protein. The data show just under 500,000 distinct CDR3 sequences, with roughly a third seen just once and roughly a sixth held by the top ten. Source: cultured PBMCs, taken from culture after CMV antigen stimulation. The chain carries TRBV29-1 and TRBJ1-2; weak D call: TRBD1 (6 bases). The origin of this receptor is a human donor in good health (CMV status not recorded). Some clones in this sample may be carry-over from other donors' samples. The CDR3 sequence: CSVGGTKEYGYTF. CDR3 coding DNA: TGCAGCGTTGGAGGGACAAAAGAATATGGCTACACCTTC. The full variable domain, with the rest looked up from reference TRBV29-1 and TRBJ1-2, is SAVISQKPSRDICQRGTSLTIQCQVDSQVTMMFWYRQQPGQSLTLIATANQGSEATYESGFVIDKFPISRPNLTFSTLTVSNMSPEDSSIYLCSVGGTKEYGYTFGSGTRLTVV.